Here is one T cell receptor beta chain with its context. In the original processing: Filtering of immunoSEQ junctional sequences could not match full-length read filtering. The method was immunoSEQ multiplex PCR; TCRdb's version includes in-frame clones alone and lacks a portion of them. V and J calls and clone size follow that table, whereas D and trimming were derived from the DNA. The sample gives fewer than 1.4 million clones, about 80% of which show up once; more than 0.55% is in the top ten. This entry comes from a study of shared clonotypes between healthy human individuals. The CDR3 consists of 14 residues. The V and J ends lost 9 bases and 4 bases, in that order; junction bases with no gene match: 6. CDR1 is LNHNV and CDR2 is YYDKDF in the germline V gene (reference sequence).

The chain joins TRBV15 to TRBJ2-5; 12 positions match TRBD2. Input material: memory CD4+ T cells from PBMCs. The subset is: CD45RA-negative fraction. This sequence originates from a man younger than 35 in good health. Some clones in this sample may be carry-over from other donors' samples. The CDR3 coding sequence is TGTGCCACTCTAGCGGGAGGGCCGATAGAGACCCAGTACTTC. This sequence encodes CATLAGGPIETQYF.